This T cell receptor (beta chain) came from a study of T cell responses to AZD1222 COVID-19 vaccine. Measured with immunoSEQ multiplex PCR; TCRdb has only the in-frame clones, and not every one. This table holds around 110,000 clones, roughly 87% found once. Note on this clone: Its cognate antigen is unknown.

General observations from the study: Nearly half of spike-specific TCRs reportedly target unmutated variant regions. The repertoires were collected only after the peak T cell response.

The CDR3 has 15 amino acids. Trimming stripped 5 bases from V and 6 bases from J, with 19 bases between. Germline-derived CDR1 and CDR2 are PRHDT and FYEKMQ (reference sequence). The sample in question was peripheral blood, obtained 28 days after the second AZD1222 dose. The genes are TRBV13 and TRBJ1-2; D unclear. The receptor was isolated from an adult who received the AZD1222 COVID-19 vaccine. In DNA form, the CDR3 reads TGTGCCAGCAGCACCGGTGGAGGGCCAGAGGATGGCTACACCTTC. Translated: CASSTGGGPEDGYTF.